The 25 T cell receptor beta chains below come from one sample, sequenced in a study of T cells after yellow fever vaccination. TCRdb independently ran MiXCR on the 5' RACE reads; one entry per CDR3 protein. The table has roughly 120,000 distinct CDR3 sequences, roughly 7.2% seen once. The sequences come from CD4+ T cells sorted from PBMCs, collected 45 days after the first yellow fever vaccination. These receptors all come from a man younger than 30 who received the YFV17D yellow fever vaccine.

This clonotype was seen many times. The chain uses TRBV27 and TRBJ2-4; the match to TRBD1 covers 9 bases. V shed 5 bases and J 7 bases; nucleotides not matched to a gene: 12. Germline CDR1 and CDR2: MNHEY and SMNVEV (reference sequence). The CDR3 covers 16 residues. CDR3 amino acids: CASSRSPGQGPNIQYF. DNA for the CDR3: TGTGCCAGCAGTCGATCCCCGGGACAGGGTCCGAACATTCAGTACTTC.

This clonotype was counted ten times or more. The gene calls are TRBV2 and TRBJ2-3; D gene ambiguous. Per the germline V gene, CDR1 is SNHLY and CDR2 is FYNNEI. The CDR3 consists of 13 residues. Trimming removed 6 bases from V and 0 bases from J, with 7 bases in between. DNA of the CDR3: TGTGCCAGCAGAGGCGCTAGCACAGATACGCAGTATTTT. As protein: CASRGASTDTQYF. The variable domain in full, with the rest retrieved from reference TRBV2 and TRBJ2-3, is EPEVTQTPSHQVTQMGQEVILRCVPISNHLYFYWYRQILGQKVEFLVSFYNNEISEKSEIFDDQFSVERPDGSNFTLKIRSTKLEDSAMYFCASRGASTDTQYFGPGTRLTVL.

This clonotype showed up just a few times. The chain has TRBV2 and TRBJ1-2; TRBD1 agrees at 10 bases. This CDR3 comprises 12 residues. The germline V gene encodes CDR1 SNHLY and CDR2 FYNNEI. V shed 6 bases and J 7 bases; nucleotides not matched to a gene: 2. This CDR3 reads CASRGQGSGYTF. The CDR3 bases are TGTGCCAGCAGGGGACAGGGGAGTGGCTACACCTTC.

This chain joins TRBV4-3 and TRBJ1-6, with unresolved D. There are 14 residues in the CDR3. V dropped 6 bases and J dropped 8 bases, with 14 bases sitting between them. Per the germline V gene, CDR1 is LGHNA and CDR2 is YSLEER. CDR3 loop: CASSLRSPYSPLHF. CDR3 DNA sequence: TGCGCCAGCAGTCTCCGATCCCCCTATTCACCCCTCCACTTT.

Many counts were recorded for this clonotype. CDR3 nucleotides: TGTGCCAGCAGTTTCTTACCGGGACTCCTGACCGGCGGGGAGCTGTTTTTT. This gives the protein CASSFLPGLLTGGELFF. The genes are TRBV12-3 or TRBV12-4 and TRBJ2-2; D perhaps matches TRBD2 (6 bases). This CDR3 has 17 amino acids. V was trimmed by 3 bases and J by 7 bases, leaving 21 bases between them.

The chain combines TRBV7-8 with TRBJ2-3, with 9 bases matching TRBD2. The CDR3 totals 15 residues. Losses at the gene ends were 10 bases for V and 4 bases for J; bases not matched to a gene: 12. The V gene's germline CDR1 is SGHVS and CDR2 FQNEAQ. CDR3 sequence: CATRGLTSGPDTQYF. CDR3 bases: TGTGCCACCCGAGGATTGACTAGCGGCCCAGATACGCAGTATTTT.

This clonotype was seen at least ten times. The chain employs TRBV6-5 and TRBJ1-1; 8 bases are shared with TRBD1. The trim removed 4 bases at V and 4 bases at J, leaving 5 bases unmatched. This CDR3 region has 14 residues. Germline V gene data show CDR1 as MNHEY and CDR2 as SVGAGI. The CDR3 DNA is TGTGCCAGCAGTTTGGACAGGGTGAGCACTGAAGCTTTCTTT. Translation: CASSLDRVSTEAFF.

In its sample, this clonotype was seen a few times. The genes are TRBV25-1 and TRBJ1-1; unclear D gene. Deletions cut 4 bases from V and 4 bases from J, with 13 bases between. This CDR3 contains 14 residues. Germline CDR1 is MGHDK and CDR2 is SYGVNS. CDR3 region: CASSGRKPGTEAFF. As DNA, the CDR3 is TGTGCCAGCAGTGGAAGGAAACCGGGCACTGAAGCTTTCTTT.

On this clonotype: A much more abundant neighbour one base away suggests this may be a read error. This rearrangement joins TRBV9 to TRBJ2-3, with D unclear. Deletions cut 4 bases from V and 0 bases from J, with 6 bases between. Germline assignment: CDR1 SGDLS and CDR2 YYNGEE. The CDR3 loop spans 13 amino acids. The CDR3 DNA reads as TGTGCCAGCAGCATCGGTAGCACAGATACGCAGTATTTT. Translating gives CASSIGSTDTQYF.

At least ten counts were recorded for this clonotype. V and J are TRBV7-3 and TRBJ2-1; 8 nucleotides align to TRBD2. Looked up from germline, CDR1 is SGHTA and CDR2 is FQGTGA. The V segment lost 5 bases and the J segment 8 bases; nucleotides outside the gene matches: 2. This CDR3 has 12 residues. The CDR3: CASSPGGYEQFF. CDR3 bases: TGTGCCAGCAGCCCGGGGGGGTATGAGCAGTTCTTC.

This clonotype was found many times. The CDR3 nucleotides read TGTGCCAGCAGCTTAGATCGCGCAGGGCCAGATACGCAGTATTTT. Residues: CASSLDRAGPDTQYF. The V call is TRBV11-2, the J call TRBJ2-3; TRBD1 is a possible D gene (5 bases). Trimming removed 0 bases from V and 4 bases from J, with 11 bases in between. This CDR3 comprises 15 residues. Per germline, CDR1 SGHAT and CDR2 FQNNGV.

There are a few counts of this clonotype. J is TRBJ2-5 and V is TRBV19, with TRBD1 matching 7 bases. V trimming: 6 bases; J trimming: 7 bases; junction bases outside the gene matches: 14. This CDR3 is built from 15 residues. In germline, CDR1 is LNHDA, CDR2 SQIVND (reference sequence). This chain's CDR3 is CASSLSLTGQGTQYF. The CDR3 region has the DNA TGTGCCAGTAGCTTATCACTGACAGGGCAGGGGACCCAGTACTTC.

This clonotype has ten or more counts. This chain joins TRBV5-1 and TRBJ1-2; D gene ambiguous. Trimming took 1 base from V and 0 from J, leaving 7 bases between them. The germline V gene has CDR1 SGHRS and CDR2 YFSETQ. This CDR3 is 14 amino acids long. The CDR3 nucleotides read TGCGCCAGCAGCTTGCCAGGTTCTAACTATGGCTACACCTTC. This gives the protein CASSLPGSNYGYTF.

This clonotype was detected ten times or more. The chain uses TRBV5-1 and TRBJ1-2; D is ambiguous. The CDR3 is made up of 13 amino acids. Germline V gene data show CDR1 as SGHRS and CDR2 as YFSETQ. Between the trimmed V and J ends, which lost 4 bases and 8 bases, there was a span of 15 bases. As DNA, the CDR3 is TGCGCCAGCAGCCTCGGACGAAGCGACGGCTACACCTTC. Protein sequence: CASSLGRSDGYTF. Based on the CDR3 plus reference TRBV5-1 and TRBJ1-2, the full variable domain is KAGVTQTPRYLIKTRGQQVTLSCSPISGHRSVSWYQQTPGQGLQFLFEYFSETQRNKGNFPGRFSGRQFSNSRSEMNVSTLELGDSALYLCASSLGRSDGYTFGSGTRLTVV.

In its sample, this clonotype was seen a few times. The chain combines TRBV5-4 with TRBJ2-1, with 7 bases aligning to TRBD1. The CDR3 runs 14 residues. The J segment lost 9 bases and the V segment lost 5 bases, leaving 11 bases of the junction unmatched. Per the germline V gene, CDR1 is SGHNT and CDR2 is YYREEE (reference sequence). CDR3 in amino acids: CASSENRGRGEQFF. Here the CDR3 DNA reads TGTGCCAGCAGTGAGAACAGGGGACGGGGTGAGCAGTTCTTC.

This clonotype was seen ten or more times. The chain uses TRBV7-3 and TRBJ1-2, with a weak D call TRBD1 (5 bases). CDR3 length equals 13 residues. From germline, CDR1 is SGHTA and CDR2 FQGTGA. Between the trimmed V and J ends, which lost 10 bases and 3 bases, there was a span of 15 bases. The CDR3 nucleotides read TGTGCCACAGAACCCAGGGAGGACTATGGCTACACCTTC. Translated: CATEPREDYGYTF.

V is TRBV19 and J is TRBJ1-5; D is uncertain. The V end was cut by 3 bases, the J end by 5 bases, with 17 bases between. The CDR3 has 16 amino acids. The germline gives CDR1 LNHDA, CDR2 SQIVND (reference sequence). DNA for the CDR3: TGTGCCAGTAGTATGGACCTCCCACGGATCGATCAGCCCCAGCATTTT. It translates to CASSMDLPRIDQPQHF.

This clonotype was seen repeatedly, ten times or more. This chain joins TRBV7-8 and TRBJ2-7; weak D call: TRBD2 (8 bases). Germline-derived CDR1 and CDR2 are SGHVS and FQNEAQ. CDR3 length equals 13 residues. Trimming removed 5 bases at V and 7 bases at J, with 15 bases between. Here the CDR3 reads CASSPGGTAEQYV. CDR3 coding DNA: TGTGCCAGCAGCCCGGGAGGGACAGCTGAGCAGTACGTC.

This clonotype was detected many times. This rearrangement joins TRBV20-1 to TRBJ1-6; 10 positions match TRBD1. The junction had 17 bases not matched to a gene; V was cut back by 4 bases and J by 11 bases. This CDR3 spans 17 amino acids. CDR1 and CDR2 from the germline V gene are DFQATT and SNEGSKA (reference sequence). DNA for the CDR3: TGCAGTGCTAAAGGGACAGGGGTAGATTGGCAGAACGCACCCCTCCACTTT. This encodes CSAKGTGVDWQNAPLHF.

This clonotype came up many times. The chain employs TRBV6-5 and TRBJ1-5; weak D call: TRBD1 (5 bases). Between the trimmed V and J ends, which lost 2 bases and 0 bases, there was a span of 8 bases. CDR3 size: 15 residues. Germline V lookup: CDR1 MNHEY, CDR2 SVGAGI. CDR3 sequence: CASSYRQYSNQPQHF. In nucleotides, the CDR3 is TGTGCCAGCAGTTACAGACAGTATAGCAATCAGCCCCAGCATTTT.

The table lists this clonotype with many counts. This CDR3 is CASSQASGNEQFF. The CDR3 nucleotides are TGTGCCAGCAGCCAAGCAAGCGGCAATGAGCAGTTCTTC. The chain joins TRBV3-1 to TRBJ2-1; tentatively, D is TRBD2 (5 bases). The CDR3 loop spans 13 amino acids. V was shortened by 1 base and J by 6 bases, with 7 bases between the two germline ends. Germline V gives CDR1 LGHDT, CDR2 YNNKEL (reference sequence).

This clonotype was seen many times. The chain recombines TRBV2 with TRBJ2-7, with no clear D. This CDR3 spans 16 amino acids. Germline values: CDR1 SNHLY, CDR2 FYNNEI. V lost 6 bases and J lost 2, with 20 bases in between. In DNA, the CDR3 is TGTGCCAGCAGCGTTGAATCGGGCCGACGGCCCTACGAGCAGTACTTC. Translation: CASSVESGRRPYEQYF.

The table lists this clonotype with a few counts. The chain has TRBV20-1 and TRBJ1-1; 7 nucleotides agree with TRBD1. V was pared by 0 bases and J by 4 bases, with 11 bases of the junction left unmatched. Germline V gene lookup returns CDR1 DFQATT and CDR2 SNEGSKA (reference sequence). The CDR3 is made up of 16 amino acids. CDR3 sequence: CSARDRAGGVGTEAFF. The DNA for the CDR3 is TGCAGTGCTAGAGATCGGGCAGGGGGGGTAGGCACTGAAGCTTTCTTT.

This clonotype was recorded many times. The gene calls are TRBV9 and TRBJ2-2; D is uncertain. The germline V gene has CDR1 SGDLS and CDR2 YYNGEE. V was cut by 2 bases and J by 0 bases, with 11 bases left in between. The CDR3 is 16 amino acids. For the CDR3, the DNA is TGTGCCAGCAGCGTTAGGAGTGTTACGAACACCGGGGAGCTGTTTTTT. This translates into CASSVRSVTNTGELFF. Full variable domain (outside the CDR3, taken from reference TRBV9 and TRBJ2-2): DSGVTQTPKHLITATGQRVTLRCSPRSGDLSVYWYQQSLDQGLQFLIQYYNGEERAKGNILERFSAQQFPDLHSELNLSSLELGDSALYFCASSVRSVTNTGELFFGEGSRLTVL.

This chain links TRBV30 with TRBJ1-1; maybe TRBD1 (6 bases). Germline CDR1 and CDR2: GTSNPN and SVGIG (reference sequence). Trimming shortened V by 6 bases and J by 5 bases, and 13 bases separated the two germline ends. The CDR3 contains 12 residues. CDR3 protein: CACTGMGTEAFF. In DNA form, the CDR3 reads TGTGCCTGTACAGGGATGGGGACTGAAGCTTTCTTT.